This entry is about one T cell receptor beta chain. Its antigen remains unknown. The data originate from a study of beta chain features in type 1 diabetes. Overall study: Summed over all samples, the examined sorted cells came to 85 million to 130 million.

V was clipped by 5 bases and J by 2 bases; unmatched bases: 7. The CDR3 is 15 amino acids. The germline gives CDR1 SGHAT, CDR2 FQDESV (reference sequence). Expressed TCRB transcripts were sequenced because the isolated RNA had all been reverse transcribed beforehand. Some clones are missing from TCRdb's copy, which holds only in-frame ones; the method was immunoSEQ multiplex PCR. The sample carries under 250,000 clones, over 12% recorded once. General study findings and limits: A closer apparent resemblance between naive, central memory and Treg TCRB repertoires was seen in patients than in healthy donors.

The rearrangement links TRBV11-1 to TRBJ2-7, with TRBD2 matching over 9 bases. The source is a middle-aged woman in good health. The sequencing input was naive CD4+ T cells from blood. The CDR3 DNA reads TGTGCCAGCAGCACCCGGGCGGGGGGGACCTACGAGCAGTACTTC. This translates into CASSTRAGGTYEQYF.